Listed below are T cell receptor beta chains from one sample, sequenced in a study of T cells in Graves' hyperthyroidism and ophthalmopathy. TCRdb ran MiXCR on the multiplex PCR reads and lists one entry per CDR3 protein. The table lists over 550,000 distinct CDR3 sequences, around 15% of them singletons. The sample consisted of blood. Every receptor here comes from a woman aged 18-29 years with Graves' hyperthyroidism. The CDR3 runs from the conserved cysteine through the conserved F or W.

j_gene,v_gene,CDR3aa
TRBJ1-3,TRBV20-1,CSARDPESSGNTIYF
TRBJ2-1,TRBV5-1,CASSLPQGWDEQFF
TRBJ1-2,TRBV24-1,CATSDHDNYGYTF
TRBJ1-2,TRBV4-3,CASSPTLIPRDGYTF
TRBJ2-7,TRBV5-1,CASSLKGPTAEQYF
TRBJ1-5,TRBV7-2,CASSQSGVGGNQPQHF
TRBJ1-5,TRBV12-3/TRBV12-4,CASSPKGHNSNQPQHF
TRBJ1-4,TRBV6-7,CASRTGHFAKATNEKLFF
TRBJ2-5,TRBV19,CASRHTGTQETQYF
TRBJ1-1,TRBV4-2,CASSQVGRRPLEAFF
TRBJ1-2,TRBV12-3/TRBV12-4,CASSDATGHIANYGYTF
TRBJ1-2,TRBV27,CASRQAGSSGYTF
TRBJ1-1,TRBV18,CASSPGTGRIGTEAFF
TRBJ1-4,TRBV10-3,CAISEAGRDINEKLFF
TRBJ2-5,TRBV20-1,CSAPNRLAGRETQYF
TRBJ2-3,TRBV7-9,CASSSTAVTQYF
TRBJ2-6,TRBV6-6,CASSYVGGRASSGANVLTF
TRBJ2-7,TRBV4-1,CASSREGVYEQYF
TRBJ2-3,TRBV6-1,CASSEVAGAIPPTQYF
TRBJ1-6,TRBV7-2,CASSLDSDRSSPLHF
TRBJ2-1,TRBV5-1,CASSLTGSSNEQFF
TRBJ1-5,TRBV20-1,CSARRGLSNQPQHF
TRBJ2-3,TRBV7-2,CASSQYLERGAPRFTQYF
TRBJ1-1,TRBV7-2,CASSLEWRVGTEAFF
TRBJ2-3,TRBV11-3,CASSLLGTSTDTQYF
TRBJ2-1,TRBV6-1,CASTRGAGNEQFF
TRBJ1-2,TRBV6-1,CASSASLLDRGYGYTF
TRBJ2-1,TRBV28,CASSSLAAYYNEQFF
TRBJ2-1,TRBV4-3,CASSRLGGREVSDEQFF
TRBJ2-1,TRBV11-3,CASGQRRVQYNEQFF
TRBJ1-2,TRBV24-1,CATSRTGGGYTF